This T cell receptor beta chain was retrieved from a study of T cell responses to AZD1222 COVID-19 vaccine. Study-wide points: Donors in the cohort were predominantly white British and more often female, and clonal diversity was possibly underestimated. No day 14 peak samples; only post-peak repertoires were characterized. Across spike, vaccine-associated CD4 TCRs were found, dominant at 160-218 and 743-854. Only a handful of AZD1222 recipients, roughly 6 in all, had baseline seropositivity.

In the case of this clone: Its antigen is unknown.

Profiled with immunoSEQ multiplex PCR; TCRdb holds only in-frame clones, not every one. The sample lists 50,000 to 70,000 clones, 89% occurring once. The V gene end was trimmed by 1 base and the J gene end by 2 bases; junction bases not matched to a gene: 5. From germline, CDR1 is SGDLS and CDR2 YYNGEE. The CDR3 is made up of 16 amino acids. This sample comprised peripheral blood, obtained 28 days after the second AZD1222 dose. The receptor was derived from an adult who received the AZD1222 COVID-19 vaccine. The chain employs TRBV9 and TRBJ2-3; 9 nucleotides agree with TRBD2. The CDR3 DNA reads TGTGCCAGCAGCGTATTGAGCGGGGGGAACACAGATACGCAGTATTTT. Its protein is CASSVLSGGNTDTQYF.